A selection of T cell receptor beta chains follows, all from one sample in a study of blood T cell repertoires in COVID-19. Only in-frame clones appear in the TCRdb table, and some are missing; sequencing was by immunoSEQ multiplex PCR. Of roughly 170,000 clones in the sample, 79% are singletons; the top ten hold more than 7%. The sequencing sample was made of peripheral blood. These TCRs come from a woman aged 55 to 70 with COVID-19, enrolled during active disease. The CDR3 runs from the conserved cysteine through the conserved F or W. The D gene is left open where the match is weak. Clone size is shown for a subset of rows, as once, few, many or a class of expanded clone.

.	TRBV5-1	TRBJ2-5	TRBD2	CASGASGAEETQYF	TGCGCCAGCGGGGCTAGCGGGGCGGAAGAGACCCAGTACTTC
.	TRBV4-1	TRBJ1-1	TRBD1	CASSQGTGWYTEAFF	TGCGCCAGCAGCCAAGGGACAGGGTGGTACACTGAAGCTTTCTTT
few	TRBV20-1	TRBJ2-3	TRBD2	CSASPSGVPDTQYF	TGCAGTGCTAGTCCTAGCGGTGTCCCAGATACGCAGTATTTT
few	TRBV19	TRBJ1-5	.	CASSIIRQPQHF	TGTGCCAGTAGTATAATTCGTCAGCCCCAGCATTTT
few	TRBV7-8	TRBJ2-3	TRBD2	CASSFPMTSGSSDTQYF	TGTGCCAGCAGCTTTCCCATGACTAGCGGGAGTTCAGATACGCAGTATTTT
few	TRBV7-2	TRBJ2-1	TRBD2	CASSLTGLAGVGEQFF	TGTGCCAGCAGCTTAACCGGACTAGCGGGAGTCGGCGAGCAGTTCTTC
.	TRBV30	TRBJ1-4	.	CACSWEGANEKLFF	TGTGCCTGCTCCTGGGAGGGAGCTAATGAAAAACTGTTTTTT
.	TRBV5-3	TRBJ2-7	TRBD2	CASDLGLAGRTYEQYF	TGTGCCAGCGATCTGGGACTAGCGGGCCGGACGTACGAGCAGTACTTC
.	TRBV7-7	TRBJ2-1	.	CASSLDRSSYNEQFF	TGTGCTAGCAGCTTAGACAGGAGCTCCTACAATGAGCAGTTCTTC
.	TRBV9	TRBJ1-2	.	CASSVVQGWGYTF	TGTGCCAGCAGCGTAGTGCAGGGGTGGGGCTACACCTTC
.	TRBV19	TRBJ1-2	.	CASNNSNYGYTF	TGTGCCAGTAACAATTCTAACTATGGCTACACCTTC
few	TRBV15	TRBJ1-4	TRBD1	CATSRGIPGQGNEKLFF	TGTGCCACCAGCAGAGGGATCCCGGGACAGGGGAATGAAAAACTGTTTTTT
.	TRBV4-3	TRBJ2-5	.	CASSQDRGWGTQQETQYF	TGCGCCAGCAGCCAAGATCGAGGATGGGGGACTCAACAAGAGACCCAGTACTTC
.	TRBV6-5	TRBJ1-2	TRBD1	CASSRQGAGGYTF	TGTGCCAGCAGTCGACAGGGGGCGGGAGGCTACACCTTC
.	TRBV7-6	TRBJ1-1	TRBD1	CASSLRTGDNTEAFF	TGTGCCAGCAGCTTACGGACAGGGGACAACACTGAAGCTTTCTTT
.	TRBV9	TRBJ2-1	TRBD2	CASSPRGGNSYNEQFF	TGTGCCAGCAGCCCACGCGGGGGGAACTCCTACAATGAGCAGTTCTTC